These T cell receptor beta chains were read from a single sample in a study of T cell responses to AZD1222 COVID-19 vaccine. Libraries were prepared by immunoSEQ multiplex PCR; TCRdb keeps only in-frame clonotypes and omits some of them. The repertoire holds around 140,000 clones, with about 90% as singletons. Sequenced material: peripheral blood, taken 28 days after the second dose of the MenACWY control vaccine. The receptors shown here come from an adult who received the MenACWY meningococcal vaccine as a control. Both conserved end residues are trimmed from each CDR3. Fields, in order: CDR3 protein, V gene, D gene, CDR3 length, clone size, J gene. D genes are given only for firm matches. Only some rows state a clone size, as once, few, many or a class for expanded clones.

cdr3_aa: ASSPPGTGVTDEQF
v_call: TRBV27
d_call: TRBD1
cdr3_length: 14
clone_size: -
j_call: TRBJ2-1

cdr3_aa: ASSLVGLAGGTDTQY
v_call: TRBV7-6
d_call: TRBD2
cdr3_length: 15
clone_size: once
j_call: TRBJ2-3

cdr3_aa: ASSLRQGGTGELF
v_call: TRBV7-2
d_call: TRBD1
cdr3_length: 13
clone_size: -
j_call: TRBJ2-2

cdr3_aa: ASSLNGQGTNTEAF
v_call: TRBV7-3
d_call: TRBD1
cdr3_length: 14
clone_size: -
j_call: TRBJ1-1

cdr3_aa: ASSVGSGGFSTDTQY
v_call: TRBV9
d_call: TRBD2
cdr3_length: 15
clone_size: -
j_call: TRBJ2-3

cdr3_aa: ASSLVGRSNQPQH
v_call: TRBV7-2
d_call: -
cdr3_length: 13
clone_size: -
j_call: TRBJ1-5

cdr3_aa: ASSEPGQGAAGANVLT
v_call: TRBV6-1
d_call: TRBD1
cdr3_length: 16
clone_size: -
j_call: TRBJ2-6

cdr3_aa: ASSLDQWNQETQY
v_call: TRBV7-2
d_call: -
cdr3_length: 13
clone_size: -
j_call: TRBJ2-5

cdr3_aa: ASSLGLGGNQPQH
v_call: TRBV27
d_call: -
cdr3_length: 13
clone_size: once
j_call: TRBJ1-5

cdr3_aa: ASSYLPDRGLEQY
v_call: TRBV6-2/TRBV6-3
d_call: TRBD1
cdr3_length: 13
clone_size: -
j_call: TRBJ2-7

cdr3_aa: ASSSGTGVRETQY
v_call: TRBV27
d_call: TRBD1
cdr3_length: 13
clone_size: -
j_call: TRBJ2-5

cdr3_aa: ASSFTASYEQY
v_call: TRBV27
d_call: -
cdr3_length: 11
clone_size: once
j_call: TRBJ2-7

cdr3_aa: ATSRKDPPLH
v_call: TRBV15
d_call: -
cdr3_length: 10
clone_size: -
j_call: TRBJ1-6

cdr3_aa: ASSGSGTDYGYT
v_call: TRBV28
d_call: TRBD1
cdr3_length: 12
clone_size: -
j_call: TRBJ1-2

cdr3_aa: ASSLPGGKNYNEQF
v_call: TRBV5-1
d_call: TRBD1
cdr3_length: 14
clone_size: -
j_call: TRBJ2-1

cdr3_aa: ASSLATAQGAVVEQF
v_call: TRBV7-2
d_call: TRBD1
cdr3_length: 15
clone_size: -
j_call: TRBJ2-1

cdr3_aa: ASRPPAGQGFSYEQY
v_call: TRBV11-2
d_call: TRBD1
cdr3_length: 15
clone_size: once
j_call: TRBJ2-7

cdr3_aa: ASSPPGLAGGETQY
v_call: TRBV18
d_call: TRBD2
cdr3_length: 14
clone_size: -
j_call: TRBJ2-5

cdr3_aa: ATRQTYGYT
v_call: TRBV25-1
d_call: -
cdr3_length: 9
clone_size: once
j_call: TRBJ1-2

cdr3_aa: ASSGPGQGRTGELF
v_call: TRBV5-4
d_call: TRBD1
cdr3_length: 14
clone_size: once
j_call: TRBJ2-2

cdr3_aa: ASSLSGYIPYEQY
v_call: TRBV27
d_call: -
cdr3_length: 13
clone_size: once
j_call: TRBJ2-7

cdr3_aa: ASSLGPDNEQF
v_call: TRBV5-1
d_call: -
cdr3_length: 11
clone_size: -
j_call: TRBJ2-1

cdr3_aa: ASSETGKVSSNQPQH
v_call: TRBV2
d_call: TRBD1
cdr3_length: 15
clone_size: -
j_call: TRBJ1-5

cdr3_aa: ASSHGTGETQY
v_call: TRBV4-3
d_call: -
cdr3_length: 11
clone_size: -
j_call: TRBJ2-5

cdr3_aa: ASSFAESGTDTQY
v_call: TRBV11-2
d_call: -
cdr3_length: 13
clone_size: -
j_call: TRBJ2-3